A selection of T cell receptor beta chains follows, all from one sample in a study of control samples from healthy donors and cancer patients. Assay: immunoSEQ multiplex PCR; the TCRdb copy retains only in-frame clones and omits some. Of under 200,000 clones listed, 91% are singletons. Sequenced sample: blood. Every receptor here comes from a woman aged 25 to 39 in good health. Each CDR3 is given with its conserved first and last residue. The D gene is left open where the match is weak.

J gene: TRBJ2-7
CDR3 length: 14
V gene: TRBV13
D gene: NA
CDR3 protein: CASSLDSGAYEQYF

J gene: TRBJ2-7
CDR3 length: 15
V gene: TRBV28
D gene: NA
CDR3 protein: CASSLGQGRRYEQYF

J gene: TRBJ1-3
CDR3 length: 15
V gene: TRBV30
D gene: TRBD1
CDR3 protein: CAWSSGQSSGNTIYF

J gene: TRBJ2-7
CDR3 length: 12
V gene: TRBV2
D gene: NA
CDR3 protein: CASRGTAYEQYF

J gene: TRBJ1-3
CDR3 length: 15
V gene: TRBV6-6
D gene: NA
CDR3 protein: CASSYNQGSGNTIYF

J gene: TRBJ1-2
CDR3 length: 12
V gene: TRBV12-3/TRBV12-4
D gene: NA
CDR3 protein: CASSFGNYGYTF

J gene: TRBJ2-5
CDR3 length: 15
V gene: TRBV5-1
D gene: NA
CDR3 protein: CASTPGLTDRETQYF

J gene: TRBJ1-6
CDR3 length: 12
V gene: TRBV30
D gene: NA
CDR3 protein: CAWSEGGLPLHF

J gene: TRBJ1-5
CDR3 length: 14
V gene: TRBV5-4
D gene: TRBD1
CDR3 protein: CASSLGGGGQPQHF

J gene: TRBJ2-5
CDR3 length: 13
V gene: TRBV3-1/TRBV3-2
D gene: TRBD2
CDR3 protein: CASSRREGETQYF

J gene: TRBJ2-7
CDR3 length: 14
V gene: TRBV7-9
D gene: NA
CDR3 protein: CASSLGTYPYEQYF

J gene: TRBJ1-2
CDR3 length: 14
V gene: TRBV28
D gene: NA
CDR3 protein: CASSLVGPGVGYTF

J gene: TRBJ1-2
CDR3 length: 15
V gene: TRBV5-6
D gene: NA
CDR3 protein: CASSLASSRNYGYTF

J gene: TRBJ2-1
CDR3 length: 13
V gene: TRBV29-1
D gene: TRBD2
CDR3 protein: CSVGRGGYNEQFF

J gene: TRBJ2-7
CDR3 length: 14
V gene: TRBV28
D gene: TRBD2
CDR3 protein: CASLGLAESYEQYF

J gene: TRBJ2-1
CDR3 length: 14
V gene: TRBV6-5
D gene: NA
CDR3 protein: CASSYSPGRNEQFF

J gene: TRBJ1-2
CDR3 length: 15
V gene: TRBV24-1
D gene: TRBD1
CDR3 protein: CATSDAGTANYGYTF

J gene: TRBJ1-1
CDR3 length: 13
V gene: TRBV6-2/TRBV6-3
D gene: NA
CDR3 protein: CASSYGRNTEAFF

J gene: TRBJ2-3
CDR3 length: 13
V gene: TRBV6-4
D gene: NA
CDR3 protein: CASSDSTTDTQYF

J gene: TRBJ1-2
CDR3 length: 14
V gene: TRBV27
D gene: TRBD1
CDR3 protein: CASRGQGARYGYTF

J gene: TRBJ2-7
CDR3 length: 16
V gene: TRBV2
D gene: NA
CDR3 protein: CASSEAPAGLRYEQYF

J gene: TRBJ2-5
CDR3 length: 15
V gene: TRBV12-5
D gene: TRBD2
CDR3 protein: CASGSGTSGGETQYF

J gene: TRBJ2-7
CDR3 length: 14
V gene: TRBV5-8
D gene: NA
CDR3 protein: CASSLPGGTYEQYF

J gene: TRBJ1-2
CDR3 length: 11
V gene: TRBV20-1
D gene: NA
CDR3 protein: CSAEGNYGYTF

J gene: TRBJ2-7
CDR3 length: 15
V gene: TRBV6-5
D gene: TRBD1
CDR3 protein: CASRDGTGRTYEQYF

J gene: TRBJ2-7
CDR3 length: 15
V gene: TRBV27
D gene: TRBD2
CDR3 protein: CASSLWTSGAYEQYF

J gene: TRBJ1-5
CDR3 length: 15
V gene: TRBV24-1
D gene: NA
CDR3 protein: CATSDTRRPNQPQHF

J gene: TRBJ1-1
CDR3 length: 13
V gene: TRBV9
D gene: NA
CDR3 protein: CASSVLGGAEAFF

J gene: TRBJ1-1
CDR3 length: 13
V gene: TRBV29-1
D gene: TRBD1
CDR3 protein: CSVELTGGTEAFF